Listed below are T cell receptor beta chains from one sample, sequenced in a study of CD8+ T cells in alopecia areata. The data were produced by immunoSEQ multiplex PCR, yet TCRdb's version contains in-frame clones alone and is incomplete. The profile shows some 200,000 clones, around 56% of them singletons. The sample here was CD4+ T cells sorted from blood, taken at week 4, from a patient treated with tofacitinib. These receptors originate from a human donor with alopecia areata. CDR3s leave out the opening cysteine and the closing phenylalanine or tryptophan.

J,V,CDR3
TRBJ1-2,TRBV7-9,ASKRDKAAPF
TRBJ1-1,TRBV5-1,ASSLVLGLQGERYTEAF
TRBJ2-5,TRBV7-2,ASSLVGYETQY
TRBJ2-1,TRBV28,ASSLAGGGQVLWDEQF
TRBJ1-2,TRBV27,ASSPLTGVYT
TRBJ2-7,TRBV30,AWSVGTGGPYEQY
TRBJ2-5,TRBV5-1,ASSLAPRDPQETQY
TRBJ1-1,TRBV28,ASSRLMRTNTEAF
TRBJ1-1,TRBV2,ASRRGLTEAF
TRBJ2-3,TRBV29-1,SVGGGVMDTQY
TRBJ2-1,TRBV7-2,ASSPPSRDEQF
TRBJ2-6,TRBV7-8,ASSLLRSSGANVLT
TRBJ2-1,TRBV30,AWSSGYEQF
TRBJ1-2,TRBV7-2,ASSLALTGNYGYT
TRBJ1-1,TRBV15,ATSRDGGTEAF
TRBJ2-1,TRBV6-5,ASSASSYNEQF
TRBJ2-6,TRBV5-1,ASSEQSAPAANVLT
TRBJ2-7,TRBV28,ASSFTGRAYEQY
TRBJ1-2,TRBV10-3,AIKESQGNYGYT
TRBJ2-7,TRBV2,ASGDRGSSYEQY
TRBJ1-5,TRBV2,ASSERAGGQPQH
TRBJ2-1,TRBV2,ASRRGGNEQF
TRBJ2-3,TRBV28,ASSLRADTQY
TRBJ2-6,TRBV29-1,SVDWDRGSGANVLT
TRBJ1-2,TRBV6-5,ASLRAGYGYT
TRBJ1-2,TRBV19,ASSPTGDYGYT
TRBJ1-1,TRBV7-2,ASSSNRGMNTEAF
TRBJ2-1,TRBV6-4,ASSDFKYNEQF
TRBJ2-2,TRBV7-3,ASSLMGELAGELF
TRBJ2-7,TRBV19,ASSSTQGYEQY
TRBJ2-7,TRBV10-3,AISEGGGKVEQY
TRBJ2-3,TRBV15,ATSTGPTDTQY
TRBJ1-2,TRBV14,ASSPYQSSSGYT
TRBJ1-1,TRBV29-1,SVDQGWEAF
TRBJ1-1,TRBV2,ASRQWTGGWTEAF
TRBJ1-6,TRBV28,ASSLTYHNSPLH
TRBJ1-1,TRBV20-1,SAPDITEAF
TRBJ1-3,TRBV29-1,SVEQGNTIY
TRBJ1-1,TRBV29-1,SVGRRLNTEAF
TRBJ1-2,TRBV15,ATSRDWDGYT
TRBJ1-4,TRBV7-2,ASTLTGDRNEKLF
TRBJ1-1,TRBV7-9,ASSLRGEAF
TRBJ2-2,TRBV7-2,ASSSSGGTGELF
TRBJ1-5,TRBV6-5,ASRTRTGGNQPQH
TRBJ2-2,TRBV25-1,ASSGTGRTGELF
TRBJ2-3,TRBV5-1,ASSYVHPTDTQY
TRBJ2-3,TRBV28,ASWDTDTQY
TRBJ1-4,TRBV30,AWSVGQHNEKLF
TRBJ2-7,TRBV7-9,ASSLEGLASGQY
TRBJ1-1,TRBV5-6,ASSPWDSNPNTEAF
TRBJ2-2,TRBV6-1,ASSLPGELF
TRBJ2-5,TRBV4-1,ASSQLGLTRETQY
TRBJ1-1,TRBV30,AWVRVQNTEAF
TRBJ1-6,TRBV7-8,ASSLGGGTGDSPLH
TRBJ2-5,TRBV29-1,SVVSSGGTQETQY
TRBJ2-6,TRBV7-8,ASSASGLAFSAGANVLT
TRBJ2-3,TRBV29-1,SVEARGGGGTQY
TRBJ2-7,TRBV28,ASRRPSYEQY
TRBJ2-5,TRBV29-1,SVVSGEETQY
TRBJ2-1,TRBV7-2,ASSPPGRAYNEQF